This TCR beta chain was identified in a study of T-cell reconstitution after alpha-beta-depleted transplantation in children. The CDR3 totals 14 residues. Looked up from germline, CDR1 is SGHRS and CDR2 is YFSETQ. V gave up 0 bases and J gave up 4 bases, with 11 bases separating them. Library preparation (for TCRbeta) was performed with unique molecular identifiers. TCRdb reanalysed the PCR reads using MiXCR and keeps one entry per CDR3 protein. The sample has more than 20,000 distinct CDR3 sequences; about a tenth are singletons. The sequences come from PBMCs from the stem cell graft donor, collected from the stem cell graft. This sequence was found in a human donor who donated a stem cell graft to a child with chronic granulomatous disease. The chain has TRBV5-1 and TRBJ2-7; D is ambiguous. For the CDR3, the DNA is TGCGCCAGCAGCTTGGAACAGAGTAATTACGAGCAGTACTTC. This gives the protein CASSLEQSNYEQYF.